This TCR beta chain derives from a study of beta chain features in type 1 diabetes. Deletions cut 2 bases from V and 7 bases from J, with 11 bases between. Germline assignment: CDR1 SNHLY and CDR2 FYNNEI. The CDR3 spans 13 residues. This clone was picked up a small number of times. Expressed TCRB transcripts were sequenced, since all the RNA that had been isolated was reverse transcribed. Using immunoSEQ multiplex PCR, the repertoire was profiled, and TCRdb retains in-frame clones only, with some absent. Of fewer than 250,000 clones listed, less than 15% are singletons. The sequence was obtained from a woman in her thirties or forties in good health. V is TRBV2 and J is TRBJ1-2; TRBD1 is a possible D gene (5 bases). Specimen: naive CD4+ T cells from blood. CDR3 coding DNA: TGTGCCAGCAGTGAAACTGGGGCTGGTGGCTACACCTTC. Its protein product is CASSETGAGGYTF.